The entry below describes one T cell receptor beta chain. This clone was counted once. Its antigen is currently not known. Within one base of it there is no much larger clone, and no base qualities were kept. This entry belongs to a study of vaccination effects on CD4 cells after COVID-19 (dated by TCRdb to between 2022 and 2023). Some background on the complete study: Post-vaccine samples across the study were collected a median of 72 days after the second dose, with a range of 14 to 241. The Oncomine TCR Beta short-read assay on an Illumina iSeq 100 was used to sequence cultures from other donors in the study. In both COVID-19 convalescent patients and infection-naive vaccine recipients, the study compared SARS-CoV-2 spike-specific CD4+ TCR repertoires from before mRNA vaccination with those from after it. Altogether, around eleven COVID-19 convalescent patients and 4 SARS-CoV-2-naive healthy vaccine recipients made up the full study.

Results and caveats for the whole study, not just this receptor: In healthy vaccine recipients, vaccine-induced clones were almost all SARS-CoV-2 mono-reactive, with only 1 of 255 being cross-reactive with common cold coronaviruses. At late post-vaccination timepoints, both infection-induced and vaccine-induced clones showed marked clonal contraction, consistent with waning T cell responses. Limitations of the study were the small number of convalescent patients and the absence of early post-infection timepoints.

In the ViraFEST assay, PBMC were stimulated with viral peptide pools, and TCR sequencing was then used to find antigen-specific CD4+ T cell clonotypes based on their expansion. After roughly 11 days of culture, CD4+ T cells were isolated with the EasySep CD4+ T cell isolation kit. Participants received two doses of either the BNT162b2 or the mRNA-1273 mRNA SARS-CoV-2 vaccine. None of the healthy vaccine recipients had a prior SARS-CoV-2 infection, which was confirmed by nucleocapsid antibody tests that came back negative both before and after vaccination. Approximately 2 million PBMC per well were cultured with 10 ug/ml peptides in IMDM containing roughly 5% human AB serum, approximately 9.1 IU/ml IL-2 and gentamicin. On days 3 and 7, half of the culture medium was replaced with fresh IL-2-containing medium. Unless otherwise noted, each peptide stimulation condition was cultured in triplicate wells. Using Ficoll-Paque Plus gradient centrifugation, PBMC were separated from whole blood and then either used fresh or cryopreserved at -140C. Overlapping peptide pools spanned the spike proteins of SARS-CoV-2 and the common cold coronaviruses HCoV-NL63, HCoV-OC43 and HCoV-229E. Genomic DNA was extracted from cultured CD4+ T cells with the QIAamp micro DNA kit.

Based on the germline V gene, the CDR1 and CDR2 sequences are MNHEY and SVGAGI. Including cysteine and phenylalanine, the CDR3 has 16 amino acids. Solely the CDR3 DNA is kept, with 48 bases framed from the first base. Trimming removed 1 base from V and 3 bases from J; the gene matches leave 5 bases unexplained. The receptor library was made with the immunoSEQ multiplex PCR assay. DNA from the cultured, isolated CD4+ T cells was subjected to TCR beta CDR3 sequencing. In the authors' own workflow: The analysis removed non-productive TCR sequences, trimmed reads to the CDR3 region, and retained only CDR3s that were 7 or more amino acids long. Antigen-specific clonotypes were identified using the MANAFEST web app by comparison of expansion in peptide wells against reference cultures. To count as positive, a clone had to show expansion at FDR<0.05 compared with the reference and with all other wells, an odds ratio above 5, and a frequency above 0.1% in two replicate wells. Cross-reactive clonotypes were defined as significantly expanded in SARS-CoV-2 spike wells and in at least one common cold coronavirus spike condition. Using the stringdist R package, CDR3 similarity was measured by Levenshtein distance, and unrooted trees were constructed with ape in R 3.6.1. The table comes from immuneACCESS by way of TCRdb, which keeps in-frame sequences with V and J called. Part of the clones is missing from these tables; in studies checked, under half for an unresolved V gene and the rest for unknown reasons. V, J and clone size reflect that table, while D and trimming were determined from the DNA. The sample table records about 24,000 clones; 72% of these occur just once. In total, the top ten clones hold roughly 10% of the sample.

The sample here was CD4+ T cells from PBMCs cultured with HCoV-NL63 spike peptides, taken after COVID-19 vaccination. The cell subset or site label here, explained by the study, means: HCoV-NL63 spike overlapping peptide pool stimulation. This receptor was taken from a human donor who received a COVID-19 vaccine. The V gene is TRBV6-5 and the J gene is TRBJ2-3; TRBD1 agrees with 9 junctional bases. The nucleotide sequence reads TGTGCCAGCAGTTACTGGGGACAGGGTAAAACAGATACGCAGTATTTT. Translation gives CASSYWGQGKTDTQYF.